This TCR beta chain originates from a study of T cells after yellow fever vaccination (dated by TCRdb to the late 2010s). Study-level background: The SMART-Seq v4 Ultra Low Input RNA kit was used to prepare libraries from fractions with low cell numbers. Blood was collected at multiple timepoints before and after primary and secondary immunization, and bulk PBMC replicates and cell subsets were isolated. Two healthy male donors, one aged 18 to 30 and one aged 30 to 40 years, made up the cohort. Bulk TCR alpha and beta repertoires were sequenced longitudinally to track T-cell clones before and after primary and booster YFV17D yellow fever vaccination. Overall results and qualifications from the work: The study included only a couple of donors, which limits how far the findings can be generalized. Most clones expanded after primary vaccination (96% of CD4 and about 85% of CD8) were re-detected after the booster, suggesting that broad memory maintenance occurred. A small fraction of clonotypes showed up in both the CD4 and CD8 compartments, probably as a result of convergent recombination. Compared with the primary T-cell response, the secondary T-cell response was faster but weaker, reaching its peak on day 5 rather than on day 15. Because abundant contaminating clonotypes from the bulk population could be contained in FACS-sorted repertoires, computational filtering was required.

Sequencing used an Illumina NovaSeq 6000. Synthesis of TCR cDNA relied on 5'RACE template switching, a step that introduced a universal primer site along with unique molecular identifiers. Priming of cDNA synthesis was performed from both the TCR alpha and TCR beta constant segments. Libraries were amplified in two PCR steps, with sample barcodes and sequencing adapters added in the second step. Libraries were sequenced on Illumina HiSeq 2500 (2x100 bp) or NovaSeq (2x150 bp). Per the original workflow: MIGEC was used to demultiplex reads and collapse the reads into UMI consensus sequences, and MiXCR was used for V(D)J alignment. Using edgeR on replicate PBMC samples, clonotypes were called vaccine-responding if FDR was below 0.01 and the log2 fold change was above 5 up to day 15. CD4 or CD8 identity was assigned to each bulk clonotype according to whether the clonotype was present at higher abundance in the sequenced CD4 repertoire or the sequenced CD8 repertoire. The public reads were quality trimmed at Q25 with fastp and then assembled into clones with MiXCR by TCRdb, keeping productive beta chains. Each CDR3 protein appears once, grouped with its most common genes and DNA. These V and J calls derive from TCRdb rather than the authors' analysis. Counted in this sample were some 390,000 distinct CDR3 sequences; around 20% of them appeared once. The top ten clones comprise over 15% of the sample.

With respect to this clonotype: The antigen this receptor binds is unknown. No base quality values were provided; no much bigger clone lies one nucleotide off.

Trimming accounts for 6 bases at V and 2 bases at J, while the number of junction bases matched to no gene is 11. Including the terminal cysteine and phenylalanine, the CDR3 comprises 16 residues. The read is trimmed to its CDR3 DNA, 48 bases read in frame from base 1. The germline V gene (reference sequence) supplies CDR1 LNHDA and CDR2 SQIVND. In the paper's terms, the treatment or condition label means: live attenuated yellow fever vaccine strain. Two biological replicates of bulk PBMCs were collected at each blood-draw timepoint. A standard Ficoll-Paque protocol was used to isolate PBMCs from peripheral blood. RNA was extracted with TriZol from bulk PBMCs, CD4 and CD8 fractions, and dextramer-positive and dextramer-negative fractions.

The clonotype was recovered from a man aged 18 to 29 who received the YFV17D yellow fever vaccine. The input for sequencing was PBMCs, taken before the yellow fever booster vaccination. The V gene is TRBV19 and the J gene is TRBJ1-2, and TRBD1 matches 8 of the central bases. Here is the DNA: TGTGCCAGTAGGGACAGGGTTTATCGAGGCAACTATGGCTACACCTTC. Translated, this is CASRDRVYRGNYGYTF. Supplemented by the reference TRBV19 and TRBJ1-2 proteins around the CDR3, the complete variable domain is DGGITQSPKYLFRKEGQNVTLSCEQNLNHDAMYWYRQDPGQGLRLIYYSQIVNDFQKGDIAEGYSVSREKKESFPLTVTSAQKNPTAFYLCASRDRVYRGNYGYTFGSGTRLTVV.